The 29 T cell receptor beta chains reported below all come from one sample, sequenced in a study of blood T cell repertoires in COVID-19 (dated by TCRdb to the early 2020s). The library was produced with the immunoSEQ multiplex PCR assay. Here the immuneACCESS table is served through TCRdb, limited to in-frame sequences with V and J called. Missing clones are a known gap in these copies; in checked studies unresolved V genes cover under half, and the rest lacks a known reason. The sample table lists under 250,000 clones, approximately 80% of them with a count of one. Around 13% of the sample comes from the top ten. Sequenced: peripheral blood. Receptors were obtained from a human donor in a cohort sampled during active COVID-19.

The CDR3, as DNA: TGTGCCAGCAGGCTGAGTTACACTGAAGCTTTCTTT. Translation: CASRLSYTEAFF. This sequence joins TRBV6-5 and TRBJ1-1; D not resolved. In germline, CDR1 is MNHEY, CDR2 SVGAGI. The CDR3 sequence is 12 residues long. The V gene lost 6 bases and the J gene lost 3 bases, with 8 bases spanning the gap.

This rearrangement joins TRBV2 to TRBJ2-5; tentatively, D is TRBD1 (6 bases). The V and J ends lost 5 bases and 4 bases respectively, with 14 bases between them. The length of the CDR3 is 14 residues. CDR1 SNHLY and CDR2 FYNNEI come from the germline V gene. The CDR3 region is CASSPDSGAETQYF. DNA for the CDR3: TGTGCCAGCAGTCCGGACAGTGGGGCAGAGACCCAGTACTTC. The full variable domain, rest sourced from reference TRBV2 and TRBJ2-5, is EPEVTQTPSHQVTQMGQEVILRCVPISNHLYFYWYRQILGQKVEFLVSFYNNEISEKSEIFDDQFSVERPDGSNFTLKIRSTKLEDSAMYFCASSPDSGAETQYFGPGTRLLVL.

The rearrangement uses TRBV7-2 and TRBJ1-1, with D uncertain. Germline V gene data show CDR1 as SGHTA and CDR2 as FQGNSA. Trimming pared 3 bases from V and 4 bases from J, leaving 9 bases between. The CDR3 spans 13 residues. As DNA, the CDR3 is TGTGCCAGCAGCTTTCCTTATCTCACTGAAGCTTTCTTT. Its protein is CASSFPYLTEAFF. The variable domain in full, with the rest retrieved from reference TRBV7-2 and TRBJ1-1, is GAGVSQSPSNKVTEKGKDVELRCDPISGHTALYWYRQSLGQGLEFLIYFQGNSAPDKSGLPSDRFSAERTGGSVSTLTIQRTQQEDSAVYLCASSFPYLTEAFFGQGTRLTVV.

The chain links TRBV6-1 to TRBJ1-6; TRBD1 matches at 9 bases. Per the germline V gene, CDR1 is MNHNS and CDR2 is SASEGT. The CDR3 is made up of 17 amino acids. Trimming took 3 bases from V and 2 from J; bases not matched to a gene: 5. The CDR3 DNA is TGTGCCAGCAGTGACACGGACAGGGGACCCTATAATTCACCCCTCCACTTT. Protein product: CASSDTDRGPYNSPLHF.

The V and J genes are TRBV2 and TRBJ2-3; TRBD2 aligns across 13 bases. Germline V gene lookup returns CDR1 SNHLY and CDR2 FYNNEI. The ends lost 4 bases at V and 0 bases at J; junction bases unmatched: 4. The CDR3 loop spans 17 amino acids. The CDR3 region is CASSVRGLAGSTDTQYF. CDR3 in DNA: TGTGCCAGCAGTGTAAGGGGACTAGCGGGGAGCACAGATACGCAGTATTTT.

This chain connects TRBV19 to TRBJ1-5; 9 nucleotides match TRBD1. The V gene's germline CDR1 is LNHDA and CDR2 SQIVND (reference sequence). The CDR3 has 16 amino acids. With 6 bases clipped from V and 5 bases from J, the junction kept 11 bases outside the gene matches. CDR3 amino acids: CASSFPGQGSHQPQHF. CDR3 nucleotide sequence: TGTGCCAGTAGCTTTCCGGGACAGGGATCACATCAGCCCCAGCATTTT.

The chain carries TRBV4-1 and TRBJ2-3, with D possibly being TRBD1 (5 bases). The germline V gene encodes CDR1 MGHRA and CDR2 YSYEKL. There are 16 residues in the CDR3. With 3 bases removed from V and 3 bases from J, the gap between germline ends came to 16 bases. CDR3 in DNA: TGCGCCAGCAGCCAGTCTCTAGGGGATTGGACAGATACGCAGTATTTT. Protein: CASSQSLGDWTDTQYF.

Only one count was recorded for this clone. The chain joins TRBV7-9 to TRBJ2-3; 7 bases map to TRBD1. The junction had 11 bases not matched to a gene; V was cut back by 5 bases and J by 6 bases. CDR3 length: 15 residues. Germline values: CDR1 SEHNR, CDR2 FQNEAQ (reference sequence). The CDR3 loop reads CASSLDRVGSDTQYF. The CDR3 DNA is TGTGCCAGCAGCCTTGACAGGGTTGGGTCTGATACGCAGTATTTT.

In its sample, this clone was seen a few times. The V and J genes are TRBV28 and TRBJ1-5; 10 nucleotides match TRBD1. With 5 bases clipped from V and 5 bases from J, the junction kept 9 bases outside the gene matches. The CDR3 runs to 16 residues. Looked up from germline, CDR1 is MDHEN and CDR2 is SYDVKM. The CDR3 loop reads CASSLRQGAEDQPQHF. The CDR3 DNA sequence: TGTGCCAGCAGTCTAAGACAGGGGGCAGAGGATCAGCCCCAGCATTTT. The variable domain in full, with the rest retrieved from reference TRBV28 and TRBJ1-5, is DVKVTQSSRYLVKRTGEKVFLECVQDMDHENMFWYRQDPGLGLRLIYFSYDVKMKEKGDIPEGYSVSREKKERFSLILESASTNQTSMYLCASSLRQGAEDQPQHFGDGTRLSIL.

The J gene is TRBJ1-1, the V gene TRBV29-1; TRBD1 might be the D (5 bases). The CDR3 runs to 14 residues. The germline V and J ends were trimmed by 7 bases and 0 bases, with 15 bases remaining between them. Per the germline V gene, CDR1 is SQVTM and CDR2 is ANQGSEA. The CDR3 protein is CSGRQPYMNTEAFF. The CDR3, as DNA: TGCAGCGGGAGACAGCCCTATATGAACACTGAAGCTTTCTTT.

The chain is built from TRBV6-5 and TRBJ1-5; TRBD1 agrees at 9 bases. V shed 7 bases and J 2 bases; nucleotides not matched to a gene: 6. Germline V CDR1 and CDR2: MNHEY, SVGAGI. The CDR3 extends over 15 amino acids. The CDR3 DNA reads as TGTGCCAGCACCCCGGACAGGGGCGGCAATCAGCCCCAGCATTTT. It codes for CASTPDRGGNQPQHF.

The V and J genes are TRBV28 and TRBJ2-7, with D perhaps matching TRBD1 (6 bases). Germline-derived CDR1 and CDR2 are MDHEN and SYDVKM. The CDR3 is made up of 11 amino acids. Trimming pared 7 bases from V and 12 bases from J, leaving 16 bases between. CDR3 nucleotide sequence: TGTGCCAGCAAACGGGACACCTCGATGTACTTC. Translation: CASKRDTSMYF.

This rearrangement joins TRBV11-3 to TRBJ2-2; TRBD2 might be the D (5 bases). This CDR3 contains 12 residues. V lost 1 base, J lost 8 bases, and 5 bases lay in between. Germline assignment: CDR1 SGHNT and CDR2 YENEEA. Written as DNA, the CDR3 is TGTGCCAGCAGCTTAGTAGCGGGGGAGCTGTTTTTT. Translating it yields CASSLVAGELFF.

The chain combines TRBV28 with TRBJ1-5, with 7 bases identical to TRBD1. The CDR3 has 14 amino acids. CDR1 MDHEN and CDR2 SYDVKM come from the germline V gene. J lost 0 bases, V lost 7 bases, and 3 bases had no gene match. The CDR3: CASTDRASNQPQHF. For the CDR3, the DNA is TGTGCCAGCACCGACAGGGCTAGCAATCAGCCCCAGCATTTT. Together with reference TRBV28 and TRBJ1-5, the CDR3 gives the full variable domain: DVKVTQSSRYLVKRTGEKVFLECVQDMDHENMFWYRQDPGLGLRLIYFSYDVKMKEKGDIPEGYSVSREKKERFSLILESASTNQTSMYLCASTDRASNQPQHFGDGTRLSIL.

The chain is built from TRBV6-5 and TRBJ1-2; TRBD1 matches at 11 bases. Germline loops: CDR1 MNHEY, CDR2 SVGAGI. This CDR3 has 13 amino acids. Trimming removed 6 bases from V and 7 bases from J; junction bases left unmatched: 4. CDR3 DNA: TGTGCCAGCAGCGGACAGGGGGCGAGTGGCTACACCTTC. This encodes CASSGQGASGYTF.

This chain joins TRBV24-1 and TRBJ2-1; possible D gene TRBD2, 6 bases. Germline V gene lookup returns CDR1 KGHDR and CDR2 SFDVKD. Deletions cut 9 bases from V and 1 base from J, with 9 bases between. This CDR3 has 13 amino acids. CDR3 sequence reads: CATSGTSYNEQFF. As DNA, the CDR3 is TGTGCCACCTCCGGGACTTCCTACAATGAGCAGTTCTTC.

The chain recombines TRBV7-8 with TRBJ1-5; a weak D match, TRBD1 (6 bases). Trimming cost V 5 bases and J 6 bases, with 17 bases left between them. The CDR3 has 15 residues. CDR1 is SGHVS, CDR2 FQNEAQ, per germline. The CDR3 DNA sequence: TGTGCCAGCAGCCAAGGCAGGGGCGGCGTTCAGCCCCAGCATTTT. Amino acid sequence: CASSQGRGGVQPQHF.

The chain couples TRBV19 to TRBJ2-6, with 9 bases aligning to TRBD1. The junction had 7 bases not matched to a gene; V was cut back by 7 bases and J by 0 bases. There are 17 residues in the CDR3. The germline gives CDR1 LNHDA, CDR2 SQIVND (reference sequence). CDR3 sequence: CASIPTGGLSGANVLTF. CDR3 nucleotide sequence: TGTGCCAGTATCCCGACAGGGGGGCTCTCTGGGGCCAACGTCCTGACTTTC.

The sample holds a few counts of this clone. V and J are TRBV30 and TRBJ1-1, with D perhaps matching TRBD1 (5 bases). There are 14 residues in the CDR3. Germline V gene lookup returns CDR1 GTSNPN and CDR2 SVGIG (reference sequence). The V end lost 2 bases, the J end lost 5 bases, and 15 bases lay between the germline ends. DNA for the CDR3: TGTGCCTGGAGTTCCCGGACACGGGGGACTGAAGCTTTCTTT. It yields the protein CAWSSRTRGTEAFF. Full variable domain (outside the CDR3, taken from reference TRBV30 and TRBJ1-1): SQTIHQWPATLVQPVGSPLSLECTVEGTSNPNLYWYRQAAGRGLQLLFYSVGIGQISSEVPQNLSASRPQDRQFILSSKKLLLSDSGFYLCAWSSRTRGTEAFFGQGTRLTVV.

This chain joins TRBV5-8 and TRBJ2-7; D is unresolved. The V end was cut by 4 bases, the J end by 4 bases, with 18 bases between. The CDR3 loop spans 15 amino acids. Germline CDR1 is SGHTS and CDR2 is YDEGEE. CDR3 DNA: TGTGCCAGCAGCCTGGGAAAAGGCGGCCCGTACGAGCAGTACTTC. Its translation is CASSLGKGGPYEQYF.

The chain combines TRBV5-6 with TRBJ2-4, with 8 positions matching TRBD1. V shed 4 bases, J shed 5 bases, and the junction held 5 bases outside the gene matches. The CDR3 runs 14 residues. Germline CDR1 is SGHDT and CDR2 is YYEEEE. The CDR3 region is CASSLGQAENIQYF. The CDR3, as DNA: TGTGCCAGCAGCCTGGGACAGGCTGAAAACATTCAGTACTTC.

The chain employs TRBV20-1 and TRBJ2-3; TRBD1 is a possible D gene (6 bases). Trimming pared 3 bases from V and 1 base from J, leaving 14 bases between. The germline V gene has CDR1 DFQATT and CDR2 SNEGSKA (reference sequence). This CDR3 has 15 residues. The CDR3 region has the DNA TGCAGTGCTAGTGAACTAGAGGGGGGCACAGATACGCAGTATTTT. This sequence encodes CSASELEGGTDTQYF.

This chain connects TRBV6-5 to TRBJ2-3; D perhaps matches TRBD1 (6 bases). With 6 bases removed from V and 0 bases from J, the gap between germline ends came to 10 bases. The CDR3 loop spans 14 amino acids. Germline V gene sequence: CDR1 MNHEY, CDR2 SVGAGI. The CDR3 is CASRSGASTDTQYF. The CDR3 bases are TGTGCCAGCAGATCAGGGGCCAGCACAGATACGCAGTATTTT.

This chain connects TRBV2 to TRBJ1-2; 7 nucleotides match TRBD1. CDR3 length equals 16 residues. Trimming removed 4 bases from V and 2 bases from J; junction bases left unmatched: 10. The germline gives CDR1 SNHLY, CDR2 FYNNEI. The CDR3, as DNA: TGTGCCAGCAGTGCCACGAGGGGCAGGGGGAACTATGGCTACACCTTC. The encoded protein is CASSATRGRGNYGYTF.

This sequence joins TRBV2 and TRBJ1-2; 11 bases match TRBD1. Germline CDR1 reads SNHLY; CDR2 reads FYNNEI. This CDR3 contains 13 residues. The J segment lost 5 bases and the V segment lost 7 bases, leaving 3 bases of the junction unmatched. This chain's CDR3 is CASKGTGGYGYTF. The CDR3 DNA reads TGTGCCAGCAAGGGGACAGGGGGTTATGGCTACACCTTC.

V gene TRBV4-3 combines with J gene TRBJ2-2, with D possibly being TRBD2 (5 bases). The ends were cut back, 0 bases at V and 2 bases at J, with 10 bases in the middle. The V gene's germline CDR1 is LGHNA and CDR2 YSLEER. The length of the CDR3 is 16 residues. The DNA for the CDR3 is TGCGCCAGCAGCCAAGACCCGGGAATTAACACCGGGGAGCTGTTTTTT. Residues: CASSQDPGINTGELFF.

J is TRBJ2-7 and V is TRBV24-1, with D perhaps matching TRBD1 (5 bases). The CDR3 length is 12 residues. The V and J ends lost 4 bases and 6 bases respectively, with 9 bases between them. Germline CDR1 KGHDR, CDR2 SFDVKD. The CDR3 loop is CATSEGDSEQYF. The DNA of the CDR3 is TGTGCCACCAGTGAAGGGGATAGCGAGCAGTACTTC.

The chain recombines TRBV5-1 with TRBJ2-3; the D is unclear. CDR1 and CDR2 (germline): SGHRS, YFSETQ. CDR3 length: 15 amino acids. Deletions cut 4 bases from V and 2 bases from J, with 14 bases between. Here the CDR3 DNA reads TGCGCCAGCAGCCCGACACCGTTGAACACAGATACGCAGTATTTT. This gives the protein CASSPTPLNTDTQYF. The full variable domain, its missing parts supplied by reference TRBV5-1 and TRBJ2-3, is KAGVTQTPRYLIKTRGQQVTLSCSPISGHRSVSWYQQTPGQGLQFLFEYFSETQRNKGNFPGRFSGRQFSNSRSEMNVSTLELGDSALYLCASSPTPLNTDTQYFGPGTRLTVL.

The sample holds a few counts of this clone. The J gene is TRBJ1-6, the V gene TRBV11-3; D remains unclear. V dropped 1 base and J dropped 15 bases, with 13 bases sitting between them. Germline CDR1 SGHNT, CDR2 YENEEA. The CDR3 consists of 13 residues. CDR3 sequence (DNA): TGTGCCAGCAGCTTAGTCACCGGGGATCTCCTCCACTTT. Translation gives CASSLVTGDLLHF.